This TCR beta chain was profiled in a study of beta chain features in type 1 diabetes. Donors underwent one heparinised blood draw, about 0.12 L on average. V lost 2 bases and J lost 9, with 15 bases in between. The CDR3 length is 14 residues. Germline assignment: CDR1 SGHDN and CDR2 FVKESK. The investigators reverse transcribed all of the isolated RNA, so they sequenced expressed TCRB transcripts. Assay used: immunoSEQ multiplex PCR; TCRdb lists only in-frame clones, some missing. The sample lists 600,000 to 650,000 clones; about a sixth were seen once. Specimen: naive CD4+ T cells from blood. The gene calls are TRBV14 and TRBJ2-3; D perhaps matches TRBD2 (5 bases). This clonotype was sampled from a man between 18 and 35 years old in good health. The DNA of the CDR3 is TGTGCCAGCAGCCAACAGGCACTCTCGGGGACGCAGTATTTT. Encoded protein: CASSQQALSGTQYF.